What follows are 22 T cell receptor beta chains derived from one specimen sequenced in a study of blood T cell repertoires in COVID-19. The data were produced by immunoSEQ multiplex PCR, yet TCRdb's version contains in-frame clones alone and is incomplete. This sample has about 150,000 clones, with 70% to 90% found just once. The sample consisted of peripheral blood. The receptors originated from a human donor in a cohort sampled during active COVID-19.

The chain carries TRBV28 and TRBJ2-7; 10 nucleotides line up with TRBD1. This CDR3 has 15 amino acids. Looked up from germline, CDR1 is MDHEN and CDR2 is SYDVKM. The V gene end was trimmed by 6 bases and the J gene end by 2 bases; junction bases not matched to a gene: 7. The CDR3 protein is CASSRSGTGAYEQYF. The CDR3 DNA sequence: TGTGCCAGCAGCCGTTCCGGGACAGGGGCCTACGAGCAGTACTTC.

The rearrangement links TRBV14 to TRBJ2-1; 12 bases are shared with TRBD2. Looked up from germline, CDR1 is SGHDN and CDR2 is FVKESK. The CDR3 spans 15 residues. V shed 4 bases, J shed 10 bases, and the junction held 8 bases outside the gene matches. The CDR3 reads CASSRGTSGFLEQFF. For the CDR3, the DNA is TGTGCCAGCAGCCGCGGGACTAGCGGGTTTCTGGAGCAGTTCTTC.

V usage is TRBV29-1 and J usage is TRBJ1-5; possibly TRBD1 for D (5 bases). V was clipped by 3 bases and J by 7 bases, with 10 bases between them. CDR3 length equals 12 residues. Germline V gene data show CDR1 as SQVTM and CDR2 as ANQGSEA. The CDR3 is CSVESGGQPQHF. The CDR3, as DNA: TGCAGCGTTGAGTCCGGGGGACAGCCCCAGCATTTT.

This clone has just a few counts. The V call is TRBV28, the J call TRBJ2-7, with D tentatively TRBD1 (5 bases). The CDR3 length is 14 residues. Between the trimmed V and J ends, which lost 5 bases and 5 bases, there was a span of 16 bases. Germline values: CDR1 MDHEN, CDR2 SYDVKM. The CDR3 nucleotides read TGTGCCAGCAGTGGGGCCCTAAGCGTCCACGAGCAGTACTTC. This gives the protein CASSGALSVHEQYF.

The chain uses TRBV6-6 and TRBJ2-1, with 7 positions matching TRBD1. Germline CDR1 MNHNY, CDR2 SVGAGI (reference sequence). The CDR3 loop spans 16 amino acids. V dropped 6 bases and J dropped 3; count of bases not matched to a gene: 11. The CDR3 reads CASSGKTGDYYNEQFF. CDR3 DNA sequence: TGTGCCAGCAGCGGAAAAACAGGGGATTACTACAATGAGCAGTTCTTC.

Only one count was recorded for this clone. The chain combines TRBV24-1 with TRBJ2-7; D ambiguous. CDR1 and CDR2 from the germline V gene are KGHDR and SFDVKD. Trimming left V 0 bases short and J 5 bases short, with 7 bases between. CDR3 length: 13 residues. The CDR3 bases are TGTGCCACCAGTGATTTGGACACCCACGAGCAGTACTTC. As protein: CATSDLDTHEQYF.

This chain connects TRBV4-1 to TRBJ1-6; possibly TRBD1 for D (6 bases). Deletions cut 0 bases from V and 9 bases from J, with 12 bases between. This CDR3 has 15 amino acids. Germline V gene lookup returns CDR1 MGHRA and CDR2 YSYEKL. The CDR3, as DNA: TGCGCCAGCAGCCAAGAAAGCAGGGGCGCTTCACCCCTCCACTTT. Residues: CASSQESRGASPLHF.

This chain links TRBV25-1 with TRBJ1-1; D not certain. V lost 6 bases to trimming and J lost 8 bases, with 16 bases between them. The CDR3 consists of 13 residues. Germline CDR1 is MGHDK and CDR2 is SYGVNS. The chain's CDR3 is CASSHHSYREAFF. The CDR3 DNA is TGTGCCAGCAGCCACCACAGTTACCGGGAAGCTTTCTTT. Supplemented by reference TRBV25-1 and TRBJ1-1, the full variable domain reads EADIYQTPRYLVIGTGKKITLECSQTMGHDKMYWYQQDPGMELHLIHYSYGVNSTEKGDLSSESTVSRIRTEHFPLTLESARPSHTSQYLCASSHHSYREAFFGQGTRLTVV.

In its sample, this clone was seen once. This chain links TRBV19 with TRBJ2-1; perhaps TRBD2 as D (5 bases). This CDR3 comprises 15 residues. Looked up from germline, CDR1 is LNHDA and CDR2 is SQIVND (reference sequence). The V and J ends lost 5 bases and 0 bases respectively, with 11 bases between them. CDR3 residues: CASSFDYRSYNEQFF. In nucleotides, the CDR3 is TGTGCCAGTAGTTTCGACTATCGCTCCTACAATGAGCAGTTCTTC.

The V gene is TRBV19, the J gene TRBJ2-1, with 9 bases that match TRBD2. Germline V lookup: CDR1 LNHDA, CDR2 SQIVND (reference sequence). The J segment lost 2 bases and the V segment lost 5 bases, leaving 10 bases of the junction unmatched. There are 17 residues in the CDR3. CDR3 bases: TGTGCCAGTAGTCCCCGGGCTAGCGGGAAGACCTACAATGAGCAGTTCTTC. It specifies CASSPRASGKTYNEQFF.

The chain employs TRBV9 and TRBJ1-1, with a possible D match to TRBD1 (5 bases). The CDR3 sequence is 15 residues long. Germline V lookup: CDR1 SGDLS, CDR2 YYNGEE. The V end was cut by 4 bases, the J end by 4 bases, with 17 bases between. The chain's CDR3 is CASSPAGREGTEAFF. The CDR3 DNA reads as TGTGCCAGCAGCCCCGCCGGCAGGGAAGGCACTGAAGCTTTCTTT.

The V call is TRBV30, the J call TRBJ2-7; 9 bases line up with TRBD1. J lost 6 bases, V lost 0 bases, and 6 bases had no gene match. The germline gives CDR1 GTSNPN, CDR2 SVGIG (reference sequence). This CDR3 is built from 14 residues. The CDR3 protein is CAWSVTGGMSEQYF. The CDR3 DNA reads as TGTGCCTGGAGTGTTACAGGGGGCATGAGCGAGCAGTACTTC.

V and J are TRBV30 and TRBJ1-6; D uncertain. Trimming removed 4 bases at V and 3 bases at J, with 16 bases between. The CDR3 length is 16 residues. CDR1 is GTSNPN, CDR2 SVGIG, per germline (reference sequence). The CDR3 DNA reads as TGTGCCTGGAAGGAACGAGGGCCAATCTATAATTCACCCCTCCACTTT. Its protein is CAWKERGPIYNSPLHF.

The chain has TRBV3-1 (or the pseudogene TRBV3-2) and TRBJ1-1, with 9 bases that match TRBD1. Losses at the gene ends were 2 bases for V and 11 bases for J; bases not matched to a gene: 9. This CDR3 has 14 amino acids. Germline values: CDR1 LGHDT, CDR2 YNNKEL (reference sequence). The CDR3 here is CASSQIHRGLGAFF. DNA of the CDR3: TGTGCCAGCAGCCAAATACACAGGGGGCTGGGGGCTTTCTTT.

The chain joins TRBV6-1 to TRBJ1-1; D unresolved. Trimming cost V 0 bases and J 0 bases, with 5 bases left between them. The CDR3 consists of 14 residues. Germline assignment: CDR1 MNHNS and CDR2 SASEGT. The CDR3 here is CASSEALVNTEAFF. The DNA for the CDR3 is TGTGCCAGCAGTGAAGCGCTAGTGAACACTGAAGCTTTCTTT.

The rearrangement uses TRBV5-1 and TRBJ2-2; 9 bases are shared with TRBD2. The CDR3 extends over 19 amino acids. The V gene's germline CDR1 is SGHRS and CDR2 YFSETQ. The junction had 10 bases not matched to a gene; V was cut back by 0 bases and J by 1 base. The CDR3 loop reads CASSLGLAGPRENTGELFF. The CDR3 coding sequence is TGCGCCAGCAGCTTGGGTCTAGCGGGGCCCAGGGAGAACACCGGGGAGCTGTTTTTT.

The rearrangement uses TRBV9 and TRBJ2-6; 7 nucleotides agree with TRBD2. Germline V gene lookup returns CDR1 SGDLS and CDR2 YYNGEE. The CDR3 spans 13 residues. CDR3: CASRGVGANVLTF. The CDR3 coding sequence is TGTGCAAGTCGGGGGGTCGGGGCCAACGTCCTGACTTTC.

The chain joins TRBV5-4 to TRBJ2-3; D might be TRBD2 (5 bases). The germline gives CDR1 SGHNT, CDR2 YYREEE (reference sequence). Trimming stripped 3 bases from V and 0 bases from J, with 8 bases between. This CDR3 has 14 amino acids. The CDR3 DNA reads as TGTGCCAGCAGCTCCCCGGGGAGCACAGATACGCAGTATTTT. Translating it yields CASSSPGSTDTQYF.

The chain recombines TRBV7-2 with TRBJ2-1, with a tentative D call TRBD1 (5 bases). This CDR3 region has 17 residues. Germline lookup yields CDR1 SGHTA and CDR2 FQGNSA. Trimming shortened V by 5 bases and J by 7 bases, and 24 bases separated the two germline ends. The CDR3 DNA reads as TGTGCCAGCAGCCCTCAAGCCGGCCAGGGCTTGGGAAATGAGCAGTTCTTC. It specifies CASSPQAGQGLGNEQFF.

In nucleotides, the CDR3 is TGTGCCATCAGTGGGGGGGGGCGAACCTACGAGCAGTACTTC. Residues: CAISGGGRTYEQYF. The chain recombines TRBV10-3 with TRBJ2-7; D might be TRBD2 (7 bases). Trimming took 4 bases from V and 2 from J, leaving 12 bases between them. Germline V gives CDR1 ENHRY, CDR2 SYGVKD. The CDR3 is 14 residues long.

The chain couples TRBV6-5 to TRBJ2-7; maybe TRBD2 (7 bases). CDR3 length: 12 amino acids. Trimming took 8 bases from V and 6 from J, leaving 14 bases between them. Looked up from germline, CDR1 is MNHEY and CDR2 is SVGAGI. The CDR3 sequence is CASSEGGREQYF. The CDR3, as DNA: TGTGCCAGCTCGGAGGGGGGGCGCGAGCAGTACTTC.

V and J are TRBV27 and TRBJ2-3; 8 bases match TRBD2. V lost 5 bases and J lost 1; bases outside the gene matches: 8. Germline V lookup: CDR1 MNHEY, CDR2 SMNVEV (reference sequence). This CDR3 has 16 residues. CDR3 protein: CASSLLAVTGTDTQYF. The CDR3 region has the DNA TGTGCCAGCAGTCTACTAGCGGTTACGGGCACAGATACGCAGTATTTT.